One sample yielded the 25 T cell receptor beta chains listed below, sequenced in a study of blood T cell repertoires in COVID-19. Using immunoSEQ multiplex PCR, the repertoire was profiled, and TCRdb retains in-frame clones only, with some absent. Of tens of thousands of clones listed, more than 75% are singletons. Sequencing was done on a sample of peripheral blood. All receptors come from a man aged 45 to 65 with active or convalescent COVID-19.

This rearrangement joins TRBV5-4 to TRBJ2-7, with TRBD1 matching 7 bases. The trim removed 4 bases at V and 3 bases at J, leaving 10 bases unmatched. The CDR3 has 15 amino acids. Germline lookup yields CDR1 SGHNT and CDR2 YYREEE (reference sequence). DNA for the CDR3: TGTGCCAGCAGCCTCTTGTTCAGGGGGAACTACGAGCAGTACTTC. Encoded protein: CASSLLFRGNYEQYF.

The chain uses TRBV7-8 and TRBJ2-5, with a possible D match to TRBD1 (7 bases). Trimming left V 1 base short and J 4 bases short, with 13 bases between. The germline gives CDR1 SGHVS, CDR2 FQNEAQ. CDR3 length: 15 amino acids. CDR3 residues: CASSLVGRGAETQYF. The DNA of the CDR3 is TGTGCCAGCAGCTTAGTTGGCAGGGGGGCAGAGACCCAGTACTTC.

The V call is TRBV5-1, the J call TRBJ2-1, with 15 nucleotides matching TRBD2. V lost 4 bases to trimming and J lost 6 bases; unmatched junction nucleotides: 2. The CDR3 has 15 amino acids. Germline V gene sequence: CDR1 SGHRS, CDR2 YFSETQ. The CDR3 DNA reads as TGCGCCAGCAGCCCGGGACTAGCGGGAGGCAATGAGCAGTTCTTC. It yields the protein CASSPGLAGGNEQFF.

This clone showed up just once. The rearrangement joins TRBV25-1 to TRBJ1-2, with TRBD1 matching over 10 bases. Trimming removed 3 bases from V and 2 bases from J; junction bases left unmatched: 12. This CDR3 spans 18 amino acids. The germline V gene has CDR1 MGHDK and CDR2 SYGVNS. The CDR3 nucleotides read TGTGCCAGCAGTGAGACGGGGGGACAGGGGCCCTTGAACTATGGCTACACCTTC. Translated, it gives CASSETGGQGPLNYGYTF.

This clone was recorded once. The J gene is TRBJ2-7, the V gene TRBV7-9; 10 bases map to TRBD2. The CDR3 runs 19 residues. The V gene's germline CDR1 is SEHNR and CDR2 FQNEAQ (reference sequence). J gave up 2 bases and V 5 bases, and 18 bases lay outside the gene matches. The CDR3 reads CASSPPGGLAIKGTYEQYF. The CDR3 coding sequence is TGTGCCAGCAGCCCCCCCGGGGGACTAGCGATAAAGGGGACCTACGAGCAGTACTTC. The full variable domain, with the rest looked up from reference TRBV7-9 and TRBJ2-7, is DTGVSQNPRHKITKRGQNVTFRCDPISEHNRLYWYRQTLGQGPEFLTYFQNEAQLEKSRLLSDRFSAERPKGSFSTLEIQRTEQGDSAMYLCASSPPGGLAIKGTYEQYFGPGTRLTVT.

The V and J genes are TRBV7-9 and TRBJ2-7, with TRBD1 matching over 9 bases. The CDR3 is made up of 15 amino acids. From germline, CDR1 is SEHNR and CDR2 FQNEAQ (reference sequence). V shed 5 bases, J shed 2 bases, and the junction held 7 bases outside the gene matches. The CDR3 loop reads CASSGEDRGAYEQYF. CDR3 sequence (DNA): TGTGCCAGCAGCGGGGAGGACAGGGGAGCCTACGAGCAGTACTTC.

The chain has TRBV12-3 or TRBV12-4 and TRBJ2-1; TRBD1 matches at 9 bases. The CDR3 has 13 residues. Losses at the gene ends were 5 bases for V and 7 bases for J; bases not matched to a gene: 3. CDR3 in amino acids: CASSRQGGNEQFF. CDR3 nucleotide sequence: TGTGCCAGCAGTCGACAGGGGGGAAATGAGCAGTTCTTC.

The chain links TRBV4-1 to TRBJ1-4; D call uncertain. V lost 0 bases, J lost 10 bases, and 12 bases lay in between. The CDR3 extends over 14 amino acids. The germline V gene has CDR1 MGHRA and CDR2 YSYEKL. As DNA, the CDR3 is TGCGCCAGCAGCCAAGATGCGGAAGGGAGAAAACTGTTTTTT. This translates into CASSQDAEGRKLFF.

V is TRBV12-3 or TRBV12-4 and J is TRBJ1-2; D gene uncertain. The CDR3 has 13 residues. Trimming shortened V by 7 bases and J by 7 bases, and 16 bases separated the two germline ends. The CDR3 DNA reads as TGTGCCAGCACCTACAGCAATTTAGGTGGCTACACCTTC. This sequence encodes CASTYSNLGGYTF.

This chain links TRBV19 with TRBJ1-1; 11 nucleotides line up with TRBD1. V was clipped by 6 bases and J by 6 bases; unmatched bases: 12. The length of the CDR3 is 16 residues. Germline V gives CDR1 LNHDA, CDR2 SQIVND (reference sequence). CDR3 DNA: TGTGCCAGTAGGGATGGGACAGGGGGACTAATGGCTGAAGCTTTCTTT. Translated: CASRDGTGGLMAEAFF.

The CDR3 region is CASSESGTGTSGANVLTF. CDR3 bases: TGTGCCAGCAGTGAAAGCGGGACAGGAACTTCTGGGGCCAACGTCCTGACTTTC. The chain carries TRBV6-1 and TRBJ2-6, with TRBD1 as a possible D gene (8 bases). The V gene's germline CDR1 is MNHNS and CDR2 SASEGT. CDR3 length: 18 amino acids. Trimming removed 2 bases at V and 1 base at J, with 15 bases between.

DNA of the CDR3: TGTGCCTGGAGCCTCCCGGTGGGGGCGGTCTATGGCTACACCTTC. Translating gives CAWSLPVGAVYGYTF. This chain uses TRBV30 with TRBJ1-2, with D possibly matching TRBD1 (6 bases). Trimming removed 3 bases at V and 4 bases at J, with 18 bases between. The CDR3 totals 15 residues. Germline V CDR1 and CDR2: GTSNPN, SVGIG (reference sequence).

The chain carries TRBV5-1 and TRBJ2-2; TRBD2 matches 9 bases. V shed 4 bases and J 1 base; nucleotides not matched to a gene: 8. CDR3 size: 17 residues. Germline CDR1 is SGHRS and CDR2 is YFSETQ. The DNA for the CDR3 is TGCGCCAGCAGCCGGCTAGCGGGGAATATGAACACCGGGGAGCTGTTTTTT. Protein product: CASSRLAGNMNTGELFF.

This chain links TRBV28 with TRBJ2-1, with TRBD2 as a possible D gene (6 bases). V was trimmed by 6 bases and J by 10 bases, leaving 25 bases between them. This CDR3 region has 16 residues. Germline loops: CDR1 MDHEN, CDR2 SYDVKM. CDR3 sequence: CASRNVGGSVGSEQFF. CDR3 nucleotides: TGTGCCAGCAGAAACGTGGGAGGTAGTGTGGGCAGCGAGCAGTTCTTC.

V is TRBV9 and J is TRBJ2-5; D is possibly TRBD2 (5 bases). Germline V gene lookup returns CDR1 SGDLS and CDR2 YYNGEE. The ends were cut back, 4 bases at V and 4 bases at J, with 14 bases in the middle. This CDR3 is built from 14 residues. Here the CDR3 reads CASSPPDSGETQYF. The CDR3 bases are TGTGCCAGCAGCCCGCCGGACTCGGGAGAGACCCAGTACTTC.

The chain combines TRBV7-9 with TRBJ2-4; 7 bases map to TRBD1. V shed 1 base and J 7 bases; nucleotides not matched to a gene: 7. The CDR3 extends over 15 amino acids. Germline CDR1 is SEHNR and CDR2 is FQNEAQ (reference sequence). CDR3: CASSLETGNINIQYF. CDR3 in DNA: TGTGCCAGCAGCTTAGAGACAGGGAACATTAACATTCAGTACTTC.

This clone was counted once. V and J are TRBV5-4 and TRBJ1-1; the D gene is possibly TRBD1 (5 bases). V dropped 4 bases and J dropped 7 bases, with 8 bases sitting between them. The CDR3 contains 11 residues. The V gene's germline CDR1 is SGHNT and CDR2 YYREEE (reference sequence). The CDR3 reads CASSVTGEAFF. The CDR3 DNA reads TGTGCCAGCAGCGTAACAGGTGAAGCTTTCTTT.

The chain has TRBV6-5 and TRBJ1-5; the match to TRBD1 covers 7 bases. Germline lookup yields CDR1 MNHEY and CDR2 SVGAGI. Unmatched junction bases numbered 5, after V lost 6 bases and J lost 6 bases. The CDR3 is 13 residues long. The CDR3 region is CASRQTGIQPQHF. The CDR3 bases are TGTGCCAGCAGACAGACAGGGATTCAGCCCCAGCATTTT.

The J gene is TRBJ1-1, the V gene TRBV28; D gene uncertain. The ends were cut back, 3 bases at V and 1 base at J, with 9 bases in the middle. Germline V gives CDR1 MDHEN, CDR2 SYDVKM. The CDR3 is 14 amino acids. In DNA form, the CDR3 reads TGTGCCAGCAGTTTTGAGGCCGAGAACACTGAAGCTTTCTTT. Translated: CASSFEAENTEAFF. Full variable domain (missing parts from reference TRBV28 and TRBJ1-1): DVKVTQSSRYLVKRTGEKVFLECVQDMDHENMFWYRQDPGLGLRLIYFSYDVKMKEKGDIPEGYSVSREKKERFSLILESASTNQTSMYLCASSFEAENTEAFFGQGTRLTVV.

Remarks on this clone: This CDR3 is also generated by other DNA sequences in the sample. This rearrangement joins TRBV5-6 to TRBJ2-2, with 9 nucleotides matching TRBD1. V was clipped by 5 bases and J by 4 bases; unmatched bases: 9. The CDR3 covers 16 residues. The germline V gene has CDR1 SGHDT and CDR2 YYEEEE. CDR3: CASSSPGQGRTGELFF. The CDR3 DNA reads as TGTGCCAGCAGTTCTCCGGGACAGGGACGCACCGGGGAGCTGTTTTTT.

The chain has TRBV5-5 and TRBJ2-3; D is perhaps TRBD1 (5 bases). Germline CDR1 is SGHKS and CDR2 is YYEKEE (reference sequence). The CDR3 covers 12 residues. The V gene lost 3 bases and the J gene lost 6 bases, with 8 bases spanning the gap. The CDR3 DNA reads TGTGCCAGCAGCTCACGACAGGATACGCAGTATTTT. Encoded protein: CASSSRQDTQYF.

This chain connects TRBV6-5 to TRBJ2-1, with 9 bases lining up with TRBD1. CDR3 length: 15 residues. Germline V gives CDR1 MNHEY, CDR2 SVGAGI. V lost 6 bases, J lost 4 bases, and 7 bases stayed unmatched. The CDR3 protein is CASRTNRGPYNEQFF. CDR3 sequence (DNA): TGTGCCAGCAGAACAAACAGGGGGCCTTACAATGAGCAGTTCTTC.

The table lists this clone with a few counts. The rearrangement joins TRBV9 to TRBJ2-3, with 12 bases that match TRBD1. Germline V CDR1 and CDR2: SGDLS, YYNGEE. V gave up 3 bases and J gave up 6 bases; unmatched junction bases: 14. The length of the CDR3 is 18 residues. The CDR3 protein is CASSAGGGQGARVDTQYF. CDR3 bases: TGTGCCAGCAGCGCGGGTGGGGGACAGGGGGCGCGGGTTGATACGCAGTATTTT. Together with reference TRBV9 and TRBJ2-3, the CDR3 gives the full variable domain: DSGVTQTPKHLITATGQRVTLRCSPRSGDLSVYWYQQSLDQGLQFLIQYYNGEERAKGNILERFSAQQFPDLHSELNLSSLELGDSALYFCASSAGGGQGARVDTQYFGPGTRLTVL.

The chain employs TRBV6-2 or TRBV6-3 and TRBJ1-2; unclear D gene. This CDR3 has 13 amino acids. Deletions cut 3 bases from V and 5 bases from J, with 10 bases between. Germline V lookup: CDR1 MNHEY, CDR2 SVGEGT. In DNA, the CDR3 is TGTGCCAGCAGTTATTCAAGAGAGTATGGCTACACCTTC. As protein: CASSYSREYGYTF.

The CDR3 loop reads CASSLVGATNEKLFF. DNA of the CDR3: TGTGCCAGCAGCTTGGTCGGGGCAACTAATGAAAAACTGTTTTTT. This chain connects TRBV7-9 to TRBJ1-4; D gene unclear. The CDR3 length is 15 residues. Per germline, CDR1 SEHNR and CDR2 FQNEAQ (reference sequence). The germline V and J ends were trimmed by 3 bases and 0 bases, with 8 bases remaining between them.